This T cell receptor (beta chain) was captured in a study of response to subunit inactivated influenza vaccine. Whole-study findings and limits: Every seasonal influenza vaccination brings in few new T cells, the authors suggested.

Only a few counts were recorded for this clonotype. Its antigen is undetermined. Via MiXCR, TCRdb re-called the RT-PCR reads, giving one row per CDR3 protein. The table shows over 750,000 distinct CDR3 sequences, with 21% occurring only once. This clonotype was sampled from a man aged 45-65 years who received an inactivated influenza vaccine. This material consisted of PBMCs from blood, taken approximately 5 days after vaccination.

CDR3 nucleotide sequence: TGTGCCAGCAGACAAAACAGGGGGCTAACAGATACGCAGTATTTT. Its translation: CASRQNRGLTDTQYF. V gene TRBV7-9 combines with J gene TRBJ2-3; 9 nucleotides line up with TRBD1. This CDR3 is 15 amino acids long. CDR1 and CDR2 (germline): SEHNR, FQNEAQ (reference sequence). Trimming at V came to 6 bases and at J to 3 bases, leaving 7 bases not matched to a gene.